The rows below give T cell receptor beta chains drawn from one sample of a study of graft-versus-host responses after intestinal transplantation. Clones were read by immunoSEQ multiplex PCR, and TCRdb kept only the in-frame ones, dropping some. Found here are 30,000 to 45,000 clones, 80% to 85% of them singletons; the top ten hold 3.5%. Sequenced here: PBMCs, sampled 1070 days after transplant. The origin of the receptors is a human patient who received an intestinal transplant, so some T cells may come from the graft donor. Each CDR3 is given with its conserved first and last residue. The D gene is left open where the match is weak. Only part of the rows carry a size: once, few, many, or a class if the clone is expanded.

j_call	v_call	d_call	clone_size	cdr3_nt	cdr3_aa
TRBJ2-7	TRBV11-2	.	.	TGTGCCAGCAGCTTAAAGGTTTACGGGGGCGGTGGGGCCTACGAGCAGTACTTC	CASSLKVYGGGGAYEQYF
TRBJ2-3	TRBV4-1	.	.	TGCGCCAGCAGTCGAATAGGGTTGGATACGCAGTATTTT	CASSRIGLDTQYF
TRBJ1-4	TRBV28	TRBD1	.	TGTGCCAGCAGTTTAAGGACAGGGGGCGGTCGCAATGAAAAACTGTTTTTT	CASSLRTGGGRNEKLFF
TRBJ2-7	TRBV4-1	.	.	TGCGCCAGCAGCCTTTACAGTTCCTACGAGCAGTACTTC	CASSLYSSYEQYF
TRBJ1-2	TRBV28	TRBD1	few	TGTGCCAGCAGTTCCGGGGACAGGGGGTATGGCTACACCTTC	CASSSGDRGYGYTF
TRBJ1-1	TRBV29-1	.	.	TGCAGCGTTGGGGAGGGCTGGAACACTGAAGCTTTCTTT	CSVGEGWNTEAFF
TRBJ2-5	TRBV15	.	.	TGTGCCACGTCGTCCGGCGGGCGAGAGACCCAGTACTTC	CATSSGGRETQYF
TRBJ1-1	TRBV27	TRBD1	.	TGTGCCAGCAGATGGACAGGGGCCCTAGGGAACACTGAAGCTTTCTTT	CASRWTGALGNTEAFF
TRBJ2-3	TRBV6-4	.	once	TGTGCCAGCAGTGACGTCCCCTGGGCGGAGATACTCCAAGGCGGCACAGATACGCAGTATTTT	CASSDVPWAEILQGGTDTQYF
TRBJ1-3	TRBV11-3	.	medium-sized	TGTGCCAGCAGGAAGGTACTCCCCAGCGACTCTGGAAACACCATATATTTT	CASRKVLPSDSGNTIYF
TRBJ1-3	TRBV28	.	.	TGTGCCAGCAGCCACGGGACGGAACCAAACACCATATATTTT	CASSHGTEPNTIYF
TRBJ1-4	TRBV5-1	.	.	TGCGCCAGCAGCTTACAGGGAGATAATGAAAAACTGTTTTTT	CASSLQGDNEKLFF
TRBJ2-3	TRBV5-5	.	.	TGTGCCAGCAGCTTGCGGGGGATCACAGATACGCAGTATTTT	CASSLRGITDTQYF
TRBJ2-5	TRBV5-6	TRBD1	.	TGTGCCAGCAGCTCCACAGGGGGCGGGAAGACCCAGTACTTC	CASSSTGGGKTQYF